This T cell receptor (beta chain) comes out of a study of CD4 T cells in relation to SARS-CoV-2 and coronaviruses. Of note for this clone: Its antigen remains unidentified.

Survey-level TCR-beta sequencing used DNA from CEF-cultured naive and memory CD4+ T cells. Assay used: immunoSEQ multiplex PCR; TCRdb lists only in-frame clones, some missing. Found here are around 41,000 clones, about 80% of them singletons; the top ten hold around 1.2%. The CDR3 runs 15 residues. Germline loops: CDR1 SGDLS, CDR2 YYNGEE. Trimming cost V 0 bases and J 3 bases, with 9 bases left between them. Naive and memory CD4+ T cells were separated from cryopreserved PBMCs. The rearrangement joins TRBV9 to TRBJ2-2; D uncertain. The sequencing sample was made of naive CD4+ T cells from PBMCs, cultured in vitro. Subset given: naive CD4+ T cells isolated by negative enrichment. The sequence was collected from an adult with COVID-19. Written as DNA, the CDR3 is TGTGCCAGCAGCGTAGAAAGGGTTTACACCGGGGAGCTGTTTTTT. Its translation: CASSVERVYTGELFF. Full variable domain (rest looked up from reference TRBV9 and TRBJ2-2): DSGVTQTPKHLITATGQRVTLRCSPRSGDLSVYWYQQSLDQGLQFLIQYYNGEERAKGNILERFSAQQFPDLHSELNLSSLELGDSALYFCASSVERVYTGELFFGEGSRLTVL.